What follows is one T cell receptor beta chain and its context. This sample was included in a study of T cell changes during pregnancy in multiple sclerosis. Assay: immunoSEQ multiplex PCR; the TCRdb copy retains only in-frame clones and omits some. The table lists more than 90,000 clones, roughly 90% of them singletons, with roughly 1.4% in the top ten. There are 14 residues in the CDR3. Trimming took 2 bases from V and 5 from J, leaving 12 bases between them. The germline CDR1 and CDR2 sequences are MNHNS and SASEGT. The source of this sequence is a female donor with multiple sclerosis, enrolled in a pregnancy study. The material sequenced was peripheral blood, taken in the third trimester of pregnancy. The chain uses TRBV6-1 and TRBJ1-1, with D possibly being TRBD1 (5 bases). The CDR3, as DNA: TGTGCCAGCAGTGAAAGGAGGGGAAATACTGAAGCTTTCTTT. It encodes CASSERRGNTEAFF.